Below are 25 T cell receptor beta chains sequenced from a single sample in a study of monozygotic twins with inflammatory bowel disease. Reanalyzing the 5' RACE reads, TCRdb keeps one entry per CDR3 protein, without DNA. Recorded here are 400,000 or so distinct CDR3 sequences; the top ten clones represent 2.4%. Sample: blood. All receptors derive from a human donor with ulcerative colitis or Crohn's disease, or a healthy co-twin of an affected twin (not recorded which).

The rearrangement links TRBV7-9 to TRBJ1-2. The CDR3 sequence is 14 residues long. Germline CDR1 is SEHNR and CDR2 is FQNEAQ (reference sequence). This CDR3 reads CASSASGGPRDYTF.

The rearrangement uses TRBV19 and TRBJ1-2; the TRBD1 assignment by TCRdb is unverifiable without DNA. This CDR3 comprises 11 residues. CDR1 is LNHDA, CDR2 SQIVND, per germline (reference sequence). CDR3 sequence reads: CATRGTYGYTF.

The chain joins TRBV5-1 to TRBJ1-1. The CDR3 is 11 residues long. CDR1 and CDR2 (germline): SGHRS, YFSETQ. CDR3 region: CASSLDAEAFF.

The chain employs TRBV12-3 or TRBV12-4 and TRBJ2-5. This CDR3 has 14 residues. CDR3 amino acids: CASTSGSAIGTQYF.

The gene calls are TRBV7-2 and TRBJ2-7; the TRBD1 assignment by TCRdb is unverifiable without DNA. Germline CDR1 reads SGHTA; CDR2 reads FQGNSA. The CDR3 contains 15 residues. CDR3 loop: CASSLGAATSYEQYF.

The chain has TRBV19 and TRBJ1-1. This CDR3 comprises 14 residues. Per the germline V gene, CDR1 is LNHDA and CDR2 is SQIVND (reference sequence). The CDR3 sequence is CASSMGLGTTEAFF. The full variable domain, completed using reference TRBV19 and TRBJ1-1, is DGGITQSPKYLFRKEGQNVTLSCEQNLNHDAMYWYRQDPGQGLRLIYYSQIVNDFQKGDIAEGYSVSREKKESFPLTVTSAQKNPTAFYLCASSMGLGTTEAFFGQGTRLTVV.

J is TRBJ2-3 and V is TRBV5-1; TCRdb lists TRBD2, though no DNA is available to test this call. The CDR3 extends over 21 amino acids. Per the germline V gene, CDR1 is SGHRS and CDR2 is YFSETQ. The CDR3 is CASSTGLAGEQSSGTTDTQYF. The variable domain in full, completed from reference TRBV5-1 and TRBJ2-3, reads KAGVTQTPRYLIKTRGQQVTLSCSPISGHRSVSWYQQTPGQGLQFLFEYFSETQRNKGNFPGRFSGRQFSNSRSEMNVSTLELGDSALYLCASSTGLAGEQSSGTTDTQYFGPGTRLTVL.

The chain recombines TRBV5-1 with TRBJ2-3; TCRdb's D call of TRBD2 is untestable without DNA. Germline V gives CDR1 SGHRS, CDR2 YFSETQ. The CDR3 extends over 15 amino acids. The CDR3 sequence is CASSSSGRATDTQYF.

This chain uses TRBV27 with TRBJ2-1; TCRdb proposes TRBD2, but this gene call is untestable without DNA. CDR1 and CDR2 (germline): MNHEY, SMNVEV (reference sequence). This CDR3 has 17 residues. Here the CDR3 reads CASNLSGRVSSYNEQFF.

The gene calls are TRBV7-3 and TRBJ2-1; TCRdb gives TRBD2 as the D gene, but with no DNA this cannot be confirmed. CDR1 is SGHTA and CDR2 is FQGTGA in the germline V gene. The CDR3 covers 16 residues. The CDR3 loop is CASSLGGLPLYNEQFF.

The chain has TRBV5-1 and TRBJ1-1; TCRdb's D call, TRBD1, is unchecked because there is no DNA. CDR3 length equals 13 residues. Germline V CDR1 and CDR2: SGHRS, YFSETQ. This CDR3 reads CASLLDRGTEAFF.

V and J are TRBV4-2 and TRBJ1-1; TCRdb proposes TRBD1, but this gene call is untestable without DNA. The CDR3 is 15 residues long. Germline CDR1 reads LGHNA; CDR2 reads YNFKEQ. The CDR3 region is CASSQAANRGVEAFF.

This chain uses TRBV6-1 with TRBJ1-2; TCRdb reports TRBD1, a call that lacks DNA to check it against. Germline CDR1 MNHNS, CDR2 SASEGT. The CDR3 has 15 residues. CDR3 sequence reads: CASSNQRQGAKGYTF.

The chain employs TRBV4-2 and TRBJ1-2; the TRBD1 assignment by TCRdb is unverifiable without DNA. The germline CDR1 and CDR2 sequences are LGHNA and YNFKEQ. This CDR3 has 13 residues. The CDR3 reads CASSQGDNYGYTF.

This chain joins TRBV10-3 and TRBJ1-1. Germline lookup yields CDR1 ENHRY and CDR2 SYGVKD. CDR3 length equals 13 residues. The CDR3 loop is CAISEEWSTEAFF.

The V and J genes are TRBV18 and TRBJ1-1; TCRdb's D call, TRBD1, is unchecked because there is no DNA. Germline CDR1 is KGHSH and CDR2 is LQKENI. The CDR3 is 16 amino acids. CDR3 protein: CASSLSPGHVNTEAFF.

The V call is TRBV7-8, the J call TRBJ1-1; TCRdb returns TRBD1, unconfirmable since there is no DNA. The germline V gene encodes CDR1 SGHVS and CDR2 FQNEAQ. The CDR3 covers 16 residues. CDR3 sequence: CASSRSVQGMNTEAFF.

The CDR3 here is CASSLKTGLWELFF. V usage is TRBV7-9 and J usage is TRBJ2-2; TCRdb's D call of TRBD1 is untestable without DNA. CDR3 size: 14 residues. Germline assignment: CDR1 SEHNR and CDR2 FQNEAQ (reference sequence). Combining the CDR3 with reference TRBV7-9 and TRBJ2-2 gives the whole variable domain DTGVSQNPRHKITKRGQNVTFRCDPISEHNRLYWYRQTLGQGPEFLTYFQNEAQLEKSRLLSDRFSAERPKGSFSTLEIQRTEQGDSAMYLCASSLKTGLWELFFGEGSRLTVL.

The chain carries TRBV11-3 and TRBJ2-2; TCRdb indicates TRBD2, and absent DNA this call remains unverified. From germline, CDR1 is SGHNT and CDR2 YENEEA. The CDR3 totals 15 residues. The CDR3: CASSATSADTGELFF.

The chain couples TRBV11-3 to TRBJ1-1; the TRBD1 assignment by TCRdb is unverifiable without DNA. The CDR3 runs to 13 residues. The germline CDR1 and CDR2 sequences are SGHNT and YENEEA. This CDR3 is CASSLGDTAEAFF.

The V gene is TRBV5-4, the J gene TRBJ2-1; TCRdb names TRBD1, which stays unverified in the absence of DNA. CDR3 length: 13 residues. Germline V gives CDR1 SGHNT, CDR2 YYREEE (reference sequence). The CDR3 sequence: CASSFVGGNEQFF.

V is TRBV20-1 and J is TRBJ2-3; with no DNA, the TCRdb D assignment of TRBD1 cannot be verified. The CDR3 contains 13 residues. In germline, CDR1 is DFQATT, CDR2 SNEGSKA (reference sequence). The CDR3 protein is CSARQGSTDTQYF.

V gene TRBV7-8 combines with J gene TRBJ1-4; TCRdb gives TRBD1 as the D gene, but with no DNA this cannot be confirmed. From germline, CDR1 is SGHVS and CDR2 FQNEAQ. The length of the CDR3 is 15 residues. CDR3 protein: CASSPRAGANEKLFF.

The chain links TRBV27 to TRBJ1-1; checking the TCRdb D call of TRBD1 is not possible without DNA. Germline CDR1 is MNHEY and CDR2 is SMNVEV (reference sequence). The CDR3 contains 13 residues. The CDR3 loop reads CASRTQGKTEAFF.

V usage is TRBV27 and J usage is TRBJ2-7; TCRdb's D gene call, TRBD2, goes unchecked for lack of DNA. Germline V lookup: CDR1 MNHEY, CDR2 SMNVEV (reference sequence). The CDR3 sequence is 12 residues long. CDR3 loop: CASTSDSNEQYF.